This TCR beta chain was sequenced during a study of T cell repertoires in cytomegalovirus infection. On the study more broadly: Signatures in public TCR beta sequences pointed to both CMV infection and matching HLA type.

Whole-study findings and limits: The study found HLA-C-restricted CMV-specific TCR beta clonotypes dominating the ex vivo response. Public TCR beta family frequency separated CMV-and-HLA carriers, including in an independent cohort.

TCRdb reprocessed the reads with MiXCR, giving one entry per CDR3 protein. Of a few hundred thousand distinct CDR3 sequences listed, about a sixth are singletons. The CDR3 spans 19 residues. In germline, CDR1 is MDHEN, CDR2 SYDVKM. Trimming at V came to 0 bases and at J to 0 bases, leaving 4 bases not matched to a gene. For this clonotype: Its antigen is still unknown.

This receptor was taken from a human donor in good health (CMV status not recorded). Some clones in this sample may be carry-over from other donors' samples. V usage is TRBV28 and J usage is TRBJ2-1; 14 positions agree with TRBD2. Sample: CD8+ T cells from PBMCs. The CDR3 bases are TGTGCCAGCAGTTTATGGGGACTAGCGGGGGCGAGCTCCTACAATGAGCAGTTCTTC. Residues: CASSLWGLAGASSYNEQFF.